Following are 14 T cell receptor beta chains from one sample sequenced in a study of shared T cell receptors in the human thymus (dated by TCRdb to the early 2020s). Library creation used the immunoSEQ multiplex PCR assay. The source is immuneACCESS, and TCRdb retained only in-frame sequences with V and J called. Part of the clones is not carried over; for the studies checked, unresolved V genes explain less than half of this, and the remainder is unexplained. This sample gives hundreds of thousands of clones in total; 88% of them show up just once. Around 0.0099% of the sample rests with the top ten. These data were likewise used in another study, on human thymus T cells.

The sequencing input was thymocytes. Receptors were obtained from a boy younger than two with a congenital heart defect. Donor details come from another sample of the same person, matched by shared clones.

This chain connects TRBV27 to TRBJ2-7; a weak D match, TRBD2 (6 bases). Trimming took off 5 bases at V and 3 bases at J, with 14 bases between the two ends. The CDR3 runs to 14 residues. The germline CDR1 and CDR2 sequences are MNHEY and SMNVEV (reference sequence). The CDR3 sequence is CASSGTRGFYEQYF. DNA of the CDR3: TGTGCCAGCAGTGGGACTCGGGGTTTCTACGAGCAGTACTTC.

The chain recombines TRBV30 with TRBJ2-7; 8 bases align to TRBD2. This CDR3 has 16 amino acids. Germline-derived CDR1 and CDR2 are GTSNPN and SVGIG (reference sequence). The J segment lost 2 bases and the V segment lost 3 bases, leaving 12 bases of the junction unmatched. The DNA for the CDR3 is TGTGCCTGGAGCGCTACCGGGACTAGTTACCCCTACGAGCAGTACTTC. Translating it yields CAWSATGTSYPYEQYF. The whole variable domain, filled in from reference TRBV30 and TRBJ2-7, reads SQTIHQWPATLVQPVGSPLSLECTVEGTSNPNLYWYRQAAGRGLQLLFYSVGIGQISSEVPQNLSASRPQDRQFILSSKKLLLSDSGFYLCAWSATGTSYPYEQYFGPGTRLTVT.

This clone was picked up one time. The chain couples TRBV4-1 to TRBJ2-5; 9 nucleotides agree with TRBD2. Germline CDR1 reads MGHRA; CDR2 reads YSYEKL. Germline trimming cut 1 base from V and 1 base from J; bases unmatched to any gene: 4. This CDR3 contains 16 residues. DNA for the CDR3: TGCGCCAGCAGCCAAGGTCTAGCGGGGCCCCAAGAGACCCAGTACTTC. It codes for CASSQGLAGPQETQYF.

This clone was seen more than once but under ten times. The DNA of the CDR3 is TGCGCCAGCAGCCAAGATGTCATGCGGCTAGCCAAAAACATTCAGTACTTC. Amino acid sequence: CASSQDVMRLAKNIQYF. The V and J genes are TRBV4-3 and TRBJ2-4; no firm D call. Germline-derived CDR1 and CDR2 are LGHNA and YSLEER. This CDR3 is built from 17 residues. V was shortened by 0 bases and J by 0 bases, with 12 bases between the two germline ends.

This rearrangement joins TRBV15 to TRBJ2-7; the match to TRBD1 covers 8 bases. CDR1 and CDR2 (germline): LNHNV, YYDKDF (reference sequence). The CDR3 totals 14 residues. V lost 1 base and J lost 6; bases outside the gene matches: 5. DNA of the CDR3: TGTGCCACCAGCAGAGGGCAGGGGGCCGTCGAGCAGTACTTC. Translation gives CATSRGQGAVEQYF.

V and J are TRBV18 and TRBJ1-2; the match to TRBD1 covers 8 bases. V dropped 1 base and J dropped 3; count of bases not matched to a gene: 10. The CDR3 is 17 amino acids. Germline V gene sequence: CDR1 KGHSH, CDR2 LQKENI. The CDR3 sequence is CASSPLQTGEEDYGYTF. CDR3 DNA: TGTGCCAGCTCACCACTACAGACAGGGGAAGAGGACTATGGCTACACCTTC.

This chain uses TRBV5-4 with TRBJ1-3; 10 bases agree with TRBD1. J lost 2 bases, V lost 4 bases, and 6 bases had no gene match. This CDR3 comprises 16 residues. Looked up from germline, CDR1 is SGHNT and CDR2 is YYREEE (reference sequence). CDR3 amino acids: CASSLPGTGAGNTIYF. For the CDR3, the DNA is TGTGCCAGCAGCCTACCAGGGACAGGGGCTGGAAACACCATATATTTT. The variable domain in full, with the rest retrieved from reference TRBV5-4 and TRBJ1-3, is ETGVTQSPTHLIKTRGQQVTLRCSSQSGHNTVSWYQQALGQGPQFIFQYYREEENGRGNFPPRFSGLQFPNYSSELNVNALELDDSALYLCASSLPGTGAGNTIYFGEGSWLTVV.

This chain joins TRBV30 and TRBJ2-1; 9 nucleotides match TRBD2. Germline CDR1 GTSNPN, CDR2 SVGIG (reference sequence). Germline trimming cut 1 base from V and 4 bases from J; bases unmatched to any gene: 8. This CDR3 is 16 amino acids long. The CDR3 loop is CAWSDLSGRGYNEQFF. The CDR3 coding sequence is TGTGCCTGGAGTGACCTTAGCGGGAGAGGGTACAATGAGCAGTTCTTC. The variable domain in full, with the rest retrieved from reference TRBV30 and TRBJ2-1, is SQTIHQWPATLVQPVGSPLSLECTVEGTSNPNLYWYRQAAGRGLQLLFYSVGIGQISSEVPQNLSASRPQDRQFILSSKKLLLSDSGFYLCAWSDLSGRGYNEQFFGPGTRLTVL.

The V and J genes are TRBV13 and TRBJ2-3; 10 bases fit TRBD2. Per germline, CDR1 PRHDT and CDR2 FYEKMQ (reference sequence). V shed 2 bases and J 8 bases; nucleotides not matched to a gene: 7. The CDR3 extends over 15 amino acids. In nucleotides, the CDR3 is TGTGCCAGCAGCTTACCGAGCGGGAGGGTTCGTACGCAGTATTTT. The encoded protein is CASSLPSGRVRTQYF. The variable domain in full, completed from reference TRBV13 and TRBJ2-3, reads AAGVIQSPRHLIKEKRETATLKCYPIPRHDTVYWYQQGPGQDPQFLISFYEKMQSDKGSIPDRFSAQQFSDYHSELNMSSLELGDSALYFCASSLPSGRVRTQYFGPGTRLTVL.

The chain combines TRBV18 with TRBJ1-5; D uncertain. CDR3 length equals 12 residues. The ends were cut back, 4 bases at V and 9 bases at J, with 10 bases in the middle. Germline V gene data show CDR1 as KGHSH and CDR2 as LQKENI. The chain's CDR3 is CASSLRPGPQHF. The CDR3 DNA reads as TGTGCCAGCTCACTCCGCCCAGGGCCCCAGCATTTT.

The V gene is TRBV4-1, the J gene TRBJ2-3; perhaps TRBD1 as D (5 bases). The CDR3 extends over 18 amino acids. CDR1 MGHRA and CDR2 YSYEKL come from the germline V gene. V lost 1 base and J 2 bases, leaving 19 bases between the germline ends. The chain's CDR3 is CASSQARRWGPLTDTQYF. The DNA of the CDR3 is TGCGCCAGCAGCCAAGCCCGGCGGTGGGGCCCGCTCACAGATACGCAGTATTTT.

In this sample, this clone turned up once. V and J are TRBV4-3 and TRBJ2-3; 10 bases fit TRBD2. V dropped 0 bases and J dropped 9; count of bases not matched to a gene: 24. The CDR3 is 21 amino acids. Looked up from germline, CDR1 is LGHNA and CDR2 is YSLEER. CDR3 in DNA: TGCGCCAGCAGCCAAGATTCGGGGGCGGCTAGCGGGGGAGAAGGGGGGAGCACGCAGTATTTT. Its translation: CASSQDSGAASGGEGGSTQYF.

The chain recombines TRBV27 with TRBJ2-1; 13 bases match TRBD2. The CDR3 runs to 16 residues. CDR1 and CDR2 (germline): MNHEY, SMNVEV (reference sequence). The trim removed 10 bases at V and 0 bases at J, leaving 6 bases unmatched. CDR3 in DNA: TGTGCCATCGGGACTAGCGGGGTTAGCTCCTACAATGAGCAGTTCTTC. Protein sequence: CAIGTSGVSSYNEQFF.

This chain uses TRBV4-1 with TRBJ2-7; D not resolved. Germline V lookup: CDR1 MGHRA, CDR2 YSYEKL. The CDR3 length is 13 residues. Trimming left V 2 bases short and J 0 bases short, with 5 bases between. The CDR3 region has the DNA TGCGCCAGCAGCCAAACAGTCTCCTACGAGCAGTACTTC. It yields the protein CASSQTVSYEQYF.